One and the same sample provided the 31 T cell receptor beta chains below, sequenced in a study of shared clonotypes between healthy human individuals. TCRdb's copy holds only in-frame clones and misses some; the assay was immunoSEQ multiplex PCR. Of fewer than 2.5 million clones listed, 93% are singletons. What was sequenced was naive CD4+ T cells from PBMCs. This sample's subset: CD45RA+ positively selected. The receptors stem from a man aged 18 to 29 in good health. Some clones in this sample may be carry-over from other donors' samples.

This rearrangement joins TRBV7-9 to TRBJ2-3, with D possibly being TRBD2 (5 bases). V was shortened by 4 bases and J by 8 bases, with 25 bases between the two germline ends. This CDR3 contains 17 residues. Germline V CDR1 and CDR2: SEHNR, FQNEAQ (reference sequence). The CDR3 DNA sequence: TGTGCCAGCAGCTCACACCGAAGGGAGCCAGATTCGGGTACGCAGTATTTT. This gives the protein CASSSHRREPDSGTQYF.

V and J are TRBV6-5 and TRBJ2-1; TRBD2 aligns across 12 bases. Germline V gene lookup returns CDR1 MNHEY and CDR2 SVGAGI. V was pared by 3 bases and J by 7 bases, with 4 bases of the junction left unmatched. CDR3 size: 15 residues. The CDR3 sequence is CASSYGTSGGNEQFF. CDR3 bases: TGTGCCAGCAGTTATGGAACTAGCGGGGGGAATGAGCAGTTCTTC.

The rearrangement uses TRBV28 and TRBJ1-1, with 8 nucleotides matching TRBD1. Germline-derived CDR1 and CDR2 are MDHEN and SYDVKM. This CDR3 is 13 amino acids long. Trimming at V came to 6 bases and at J to 3 bases, leaving 3 bases not matched to a gene. CDR3 loop: CASRRDRYTEAFF. The CDR3 DNA follows: TGTGCCAGCAGAAGGGACAGGTACACTGAAGCTTTCTTT.

This rearrangement joins TRBV2 to TRBJ2-7; D gene ambiguous. This CDR3 is 14 amino acids long. Germline CDR1 reads SNHLY; CDR2 reads FYNNEI. The V gene lost 7 bases and the J gene lost 0 bases, with 13 bases spanning the gap. CDR3 region: CASTVQHPSYEQYF. The CDR3 DNA follows: TGTGCCAGCACCGTACAGCATCCCTCCTACGAGCAGTACTTC.

The chain joins TRBV28 to TRBJ1-3; D perhaps matches TRBD1 (5 bases). The length of the CDR3 is 20 residues. Germline lookup yields CDR1 MDHEN and CDR2 SYDVKM. Trimming pared 2 bases from V and 0 bases from J, leaving 23 bases between. The CDR3: CASSLLTGTEATSSGNTIYF. The CDR3, as DNA: TGTGCCAGCAGTTTACTAACCGGGACGGAGGCTACCAGCTCTGGAAACACCATATATTTT.

The chain has TRBV7-2 and TRBJ2-1; possibly TRBD1 for D (6 bases). Between the trimmed V and J ends, which lost 1 base and 10 bases, there was a span of 20 bases. This CDR3 is 16 amino acids long. CDR1 is SGHTA, CDR2 FQGNSA, per germline. CDR3 sequence (DNA): TGTGCCAGCAGCTTAGGTTCCCCCCCACAGGGTACAGAGCAGTTCTTC. Amino acid sequence: CASSLGSPPQGTEQFF.

This sequence joins TRBV28 and TRBJ2-7; no definite D call. CDR1 is MDHEN and CDR2 is SYDVKM in the germline V gene. The CDR3 runs 12 residues. The V and J ends lost 5 bases and 6 bases respectively, with 11 bases between them. CDR3 sequence: CASSGSPGEQYF. For the CDR3, the DNA is TGTGCCAGCAGTGGCTCCCCGGGCGAGCAGTACTTC. Complete variable domain (other parts from reference TRBV28 and TRBJ2-7): DVKVTQSSRYLVKRTGEKVFLECVQDMDHENMFWYRQDPGLGLRLIYFSYDVKMKEKGDIPEGYSVSREKKERFSLILESASTNQTSMYLCASSGSPGEQYFGPGTRLTVT.

This chain links TRBV4-3 with TRBJ1-1, with D tentatively TRBD1 (5 bases). CDR1 and CDR2 (germline): LGHNA, YSLEER. The CDR3 has 14 amino acids. V lost 3 bases and J lost 4, with 12 bases in between. The CDR3 bases are TGCGCCAGCAGCCAGAGGGCAGGGAGCACTGAAGCTTTCTTT. Amino acids: CASSQRAGSTEAFF.

The V and J genes are TRBV27 and TRBJ1-6; possible D gene TRBD1, 6 bases. Germline V gene data show CDR1 as MNHEY and CDR2 as SMNVEV (reference sequence). Trimming left V 0 bases short and J 7 bases short, with 10 bases between. The CDR3 is made up of 15 amino acids. CDR3 loop: CASSLSGQGNSPLHF. The CDR3 nucleotides are TGTGCCAGCAGTTTATCGGGTCAGGGGAATTCACCCCTCCACTTT.

V is TRBV5-1 and J is TRBJ1-2; no firm D call. V was clipped by 9 bases and J by 1 base, with 16 bases between them. CDR1 and CDR2 from the germline V gene are SGHRS and YFSETQ. This CDR3 comprises 14 residues. CDR3 region: CATSPGQINYGYTF. CDR3 DNA: TGCGCCACTTCGCCGGGTCAGATTAACTATGGCTACACCTTC.

V gene TRBV14 combines with J gene TRBJ2-7, with no clear D. CDR1 and CDR2 (germline): SGHDN, FVKESK. V lost 1 base and J 7 bases, leaving 14 bases between the germline ends. The CDR3 covers 14 residues. CDR3 sequence reads: CASSQGGSSYEQYF. CDR3 coding DNA: TGTGCCAGCAGCCAAGGGGGAAGCAGCTATGAGCAGTACTTC.

The V gene is TRBV7-9, the J gene TRBJ1-1, with 12 bases matching TRBD1. The germline gives CDR1 SEHNR, CDR2 FQNEAQ (reference sequence). The CDR3 contains 16 residues. V was clipped by 0 bases and J by 5 bases; unmatched bases: 4. Written as DNA, the CDR3 is TGTGCCAGCAGCTTAGCGGGACAGGGGGCCCATACTGAAGCTTTCTTT. Amino acids: CASSLAGQGAHTEAFF.

The chain carries TRBV4-2 and TRBJ1-1; D unresolved. Per the germline V gene, CDR1 is LGHNA and CDR2 is YNFKEQ. V gave up 0 bases and J gave up 3 bases, with 14 bases separating them. CDR3 size: 16 residues. The CDR3 loop reads CASSQDLLGQHTEAFF. DNA for the CDR3: TGTGCCAGCAGCCAAGATCTCTTAGGGCAGCACACTGAAGCTTTCTTT.

CDR3 sequence reads: CASSLDLEQFF. Written as DNA, the CDR3 is TGTGCCAGCAGTTTGGACTTGGAGCAGTTCTTC. The genes are TRBV28 and TRBJ2-1; D perhaps matches TRBD2 (5 bases). Germline assignment: CDR1 MDHEN and CDR2 SYDVKM. There are 11 residues in the CDR3. Trimming shortened V by 3 bases and J by 10 bases, and 7 bases separated the two germline ends.

CDR3 coding DNA: TGTGCCAGCAAGGCGGAGGCTTACGAGCAGTACTTC. Encoded protein: CASKAEAYEQYF. The chain combines TRBV2 with TRBJ2-7, with TRBD2 as a possible D gene (5 bases). Between the trimmed V and J ends, which lost 7 bases and 4 bases, there was a span of 11 bases. There are 12 residues in the CDR3. The V gene's germline CDR1 is SNHLY and CDR2 FYNNEI.

Concerning this clone: Within the sample, other DNA sequences also encode this same CDR3. The chain carries TRBV9 and TRBJ2-2; D could derive from TRBD1 or TRBD2 (5 bases each). CDR3 length equals 12 residues. Trimming removed 2 bases from V and 6 bases from J, with 5 bases in between. In germline, CDR1 is SGDLS, CDR2 YYNGEE. CDR3 amino acids: CASSVGPGELFF. CDR3 sequence (DNA): TGTGCCAGCAGCGTGGGACCCGGGGAGCTGTTTTTT.

This chain links TRBV4-2 with TRBJ1-4; D call uncertain. Trimming shortened V by 1 base and J by 0 bases, and 12 bases separated the two germline ends. This CDR3 region has 17 residues. Germline lookup yields CDR1 LGHNA and CDR2 YNFKEQ. DNA for the CDR3: TGTGCCAGCAGCCAAGCAACAGCCAGTGCAACTAATGAAAAACTGTTTTTT. It is translated as CASSQATASATNEKLFF.

The V and J genes are TRBV28 and TRBJ1-1; the D gene is possibly TRBD1 (6 bases). The CDR3 spans 14 residues. With 5 bases removed from V and 5 bases from J, the gap between germline ends came to 15 bases. Germline V gives CDR1 MDHEN, CDR2 SYDVKM. CDR3 nucleotides: TGTGCCAGCAGTCCCCTGGGGGGGCGGACTGAAGCTTTCTTT. This encodes CASSPLGGRTEAFF.

The chain employs TRBV2 and TRBJ2-3, with unresolved D. Germline-derived CDR1 and CDR2 are SNHLY and FYNNEI. This CDR3 comprises 13 residues. V was clipped by 4 bases and J by 0 bases, with 5 bases between them. The CDR3: CASSGSSTDTQYF. CDR3 coding DNA: TGTGCCAGCAGTGGTTCTAGCACAGATACGCAGTATTTT.

V is TRBV6-5 and J is TRBJ2-7; D is possibly TRBD2 (6 bases). The V gene's germline CDR1 is MNHEY and CDR2 SVGAGI. CDR3 length: 15 residues. Trimming left V 0 bases short and J 3 bases short, with 12 bases between. The CDR3 loop is CASSYSAGRNYEQYF. The CDR3 DNA reads as TGTGCCAGCAGTTACTCGGCGGGGAGAAACTACGAGCAGTACTTC.

The rearrangement joins TRBV10-3 to TRBJ1-4, with 9 nucleotides matching TRBD1. Germline assignment: CDR1 ENHRY and CDR2 SYGVKD. This CDR3 has 14 residues. The trim removed 5 bases at V and 7 bases at J, leaving 5 bases unmatched. This CDR3 reads CAISKGQGSEKLFF. The CDR3 nucleotides are TGTGCCATCAGTAAGGGACAGGGAAGTGAAAAACTGTTTTTT.

This rearrangement joins TRBV19 to TRBJ2-3; D may be TRBD1 or TRBD2 (5 bases each). Germline CDR1 reads LNHDA; CDR2 reads SQIVND (reference sequence). The germline V and J ends were trimmed by 4 bases and 4 bases, with 12 bases remaining between them. The CDR3 contains 14 residues. The CDR3 protein is CASSNPRGSDTQYF. For the CDR3, the DNA is TGTGCCAGTAGTAATCCCCGGGGCTCAGATACGCAGTATTTT.

The chain has TRBV6-5 and TRBJ2-5; D is uncertain. The CDR3 consists of 16 residues. The germline gives CDR1 MNHEY, CDR2 SVGAGI. Between the trimmed V and J ends, which lost 0 bases and 4 bases, there was a span of 15 bases. The CDR3 nucleotides read TGTGCCAGCAGTTACTCAGGGCGGACCAAAGGAGAGACCCAGTACTTC. It encodes CASSYSGRTKGETQYF.

This rearrangement joins TRBV18 to TRBJ2-2; 8 nucleotides line up with TRBD1. J lost 6 bases, V lost 4 bases, and 4 bases had no gene match. This CDR3 has 14 residues. CDR1 and CDR2 (germline): KGHSH, LQKENI. The CDR3: CASSLDRGPGELFF. As DNA, the CDR3 is TGTGCCAGCTCACTCGACAGGGGTCCCGGGGAGCTGTTTTTT.

In this sample, this clone turned up once. The J gene is TRBJ2-1, the V gene TRBV5-1; no definite D call. Germline CDR1 reads SGHRS; CDR2 reads YFSETQ. The V and J ends lost 4 bases and 8 bases respectively, with 10 bases between them. The length of the CDR3 is 12 residues. The CDR3 region has the DNA TGCGCCAGCAGCCGGGTCAGCGATGAGCAGTTCTTC. Translation: CASSRVSDEQFF.

The chain has TRBV5-4 and TRBJ2-7; 10 positions agree with TRBD2. Trimming removed 4 bases from V and 2 bases from J; junction bases left unmatched: 12. Germline-derived CDR1 and CDR2 are SGHNT and YYREEE (reference sequence). The CDR3 is 17 amino acids. The CDR3 nucleotides read TGTGCCAGCAGCCGGGACCCTAGCGGGAGTCGCCCCTACGAGCAGTACTTC. It yields the protein CASSRDPSGSRPYEQYF.

The V gene is TRBV5-4, the J gene TRBJ2-3, with TRBD2 identical over 8 bases. The CDR3 spans 15 residues. In germline, CDR1 is SGHNT, CDR2 YYREEE (reference sequence). V lost 3 bases and J lost 0; bases outside the gene matches: 3. CDR3: CASSSGGGSTDTQYF. In DNA, the CDR3 is TGTGCCAGCAGCTCGGGAGGGGGTAGCACAGATACGCAGTATTTT.

This CDR3 is CASSLGLAGSSEQFF. CDR3 DNA: TGCGCCAGCAGCCTGGGACTAGCGGGATCGAGTGAGCAGTTCTTC. The rearrangement uses TRBV5-1 and TRBJ2-1, with 13 nucleotides matching TRBD2. CDR1 is SGHRS, CDR2 YFSETQ, per germline. The trim removed 4 bases at V and 9 bases at J, leaving 7 bases unmatched. The length of the CDR3 is 15 residues.

The chain joins TRBV4-1 to TRBJ2-7; perhaps TRBD2 as D (5 bases). CDR1 is MGHRA and CDR2 is YSYEKL in the germline V gene. The length of the CDR3 is 15 residues. Trimming pared 0 bases from V and 4 bases from J, leaving 13 bases between. CDR3 in amino acids: CASSQDVAMVYEQYF. For the CDR3, the DNA is TGCGCCAGCAGCCAAGATGTAGCGATGGTGTACGAGCAGTACTTC.

The chain carries TRBV7-3 and TRBJ2-1, with D possibly being TRBD2 (5 bases). Trimming took off 5 bases at V and 10 bases at J, with 15 bases between the two ends. The length of the CDR3 is 13 residues. Germline V gives CDR1 SGHTA, CDR2 FQGTGA. CDR3 nucleotides: TGTGCCAGCAGCCTTTTCGAGGGTGGGGAGCAGTTCTTC. Translating gives CASSLFEGGEQFF.

Concerning this clone: Other DNA sequences from this sample encode an identical CDR3 as well. In nucleotides, the CDR3 is TGTGCCAGCAGCTTATTGGGCCTGGAGACCCAGTACTTC. Protein: CASSLLGLETQYF. The V and J genes are TRBV7-2 and TRBJ2-5, with no clear D. Germline CDR1 is SGHTA and CDR2 is FQGNSA. The CDR3 sequence is 13 residues long. V was cut by 2 bases and J by 5 bases, with 9 bases left in between.